Each of the 10 T cell receptor beta chains below was sequenced from the same sample in a study of cytomegalovirus exposure and HLA in healthy donors. Amplification used 60 Vbeta primers and 13 Jbeta primers. Libraries were prepared by immunoSEQ multiplex PCR; TCRdb keeps only in-frame clonotypes and omits some of them. The sample consists of 200,000 or so clones, over 80% of them appearing once. Sequencing input: PBMCs. These receptors came from a boy aged 2-9 years in good health and CMV-seronegative.

The genes are TRBV9 and TRBJ2-2; 7 bases map to TRBD1. This CDR3 region has 17 residues. V lost 4 bases to trimming and J lost 0 bases; unmatched junction nucleotides: 9. Germline V CDR1 and CDR2: SGDLS, YYNGEE. In nucleotides, the CDR3 is TGTGCCAGCAGCCCGTGGACAGGTTCCGCGAACACCGGGGAGCTGTTTTTT. Its protein is CASSPWTGSANTGELFF.

For the CDR3, the DNA is TGCGCCAGCAGTCCCTGCACCAGGGATGACACAGATACGCAGTATTTT. Translating it yields CASSPCTRDDTDTQYF. The V call is TRBV10-1, the J call TRBJ2-3; a possible D gene is TRBD1 (5 bases). Germline V gene lookup returns CDR1 WNHNN and CDR2 SYGVQD (reference sequence). The CDR3 is 16 amino acids. V was clipped by 5 bases and J by 2 bases, with 17 bases between them.

The chain uses TRBV5-1 and TRBJ1-1, with D possibly matching TRBD1 (5 bases). CDR1 is SGHRS and CDR2 is YFSETQ in the germline V gene. V was shortened by 7 bases and J by 3 bases, with 13 bases between the two germline ends. The length of the CDR3 is 13 residues. The CDR3 DNA sequence: TGCGCCAGCTTCAGGGAGGTACACACTGAAGCTTTCTTT. It encodes CASFREVHTEAFF.

The chain combines TRBV5-1 with TRBJ1-5; maybe TRBD1 (5 bases). This CDR3 is built from 14 residues. The germline CDR1 and CDR2 sequences are SGHRS and YFSETQ. Trimming cost V 4 bases and J 2 bases, with 10 bases left between them. DNA of the CDR3: TGCGCCAGCAGCACGGGGGGGGGCAATCAGCCCCAGCATTTT. The encoded protein is CASSTGGGNQPQHF.

The V call is TRBV4-1, the J call TRBJ2-1, with TRBD2 identical over 11 bases. Germline lookup yields CDR1 MGHRA and CDR2 YSYEKL. This CDR3 has 17 residues. Trimming at V came to 0 bases and at J to 6 bases, leaving 7 bases not matched to a gene. The CDR3 bases are TGCGCCAGCAGCCAAGAAGGGGCTAGCGGGGGGCGCAATGAGCAGTTCTTC. It codes for CASSQEGASGGRNEQFF.

This clone came up once. The chain links TRBV19 to TRBJ1-5, with a weak D call TRBD1 (5 bases). Trimming took 1 base from V and 6 from J, leaving 10 bases between them. From germline, CDR1 is LNHDA and CDR2 SQIVND (reference sequence). The CDR3 is 14 residues long. CDR3 loop: CASSIAGSGQPQHF. CDR3 sequence (DNA): TGTGCCAGTAGTATAGCAGGGTCCGGTCAGCCCCAGCATTTT.

The chain couples TRBV30 to TRBJ1-1; 8 bases agree with TRBD1. The trim removed 0 bases at V and 7 bases at J, leaving 1 base unmatched. The CDR3 runs 12 residues. From germline, CDR1 is GTSNPN and CDR2 SVGIG (reference sequence). CDR3 in amino acids: CAWSVTGGEAFF. CDR3 in DNA: TGTGCCTGGAGTGTAACAGGGGGTGAAGCTTTCTTT.

Here the CDR3 DNA reads TGTGCCAGCAGAGAACAGGGTTTGCAAGAGACCCAGTACTTC. As protein: CASREQGLQETQYF. This chain links TRBV2 with TRBJ2-5; D is possibly TRBD1 (6 bases). CDR3 size: 14 residues. Germline values: CDR1 SNHLY, CDR2 FYNNEI. Trimming removed 6 bases from V and 2 bases from J, with 13 bases in between. The full variable domain, in which reference TRBV2 and TRBJ2-5 provide the parts outside the CDR3, is EPEVTQTPSHQVTQMGQEVILRCVPISNHLYFYWYRQILGQKVEFLVSFYNNEISEKSEIFDDQFSVERPDGSNFTLKIRSTKLEDSAMYFCASREQGLQETQYFGPGTRLLVL.

The chain uses TRBV28 and TRBJ2-6; 7 bases map to TRBD1. The germline gives CDR1 MDHEN, CDR2 SYDVKM. The V and J ends lost 5 bases and 4 bases, in that order; junction bases with no gene match: 8. This CDR3 comprises 16 residues. CDR3 coding DNA: TGTGCCAGCAGTGCATTACAGGGGACCGGGGCCAACGTCCTGACTTTC. Translation gives CASSALQGTGANVLTF.

The V and J genes are TRBV10-2 and TRBJ1-2; a possible D gene is TRBD1 (5 bases). V lost 6 bases and J lost 4, with 9 bases in between. The germline V gene encodes CDR1 WSHSY and CDR2 SAAADI. This CDR3 region has 12 residues. CDR3 nucleotides: TGCGCCAGCAGCGACGACAGCTATGGCTACACCTTC. It yields the protein CASSDDSYGYTF.